The 2 T cell receptor beta chains reported below all come from one sample, sequenced in a study of cytomegalovirus exposure and HLA in healthy donors (dated by TCRdb to the late 2010s). Library generation was performed with the immunoSEQ multiplex PCR assay. For the multiplex PCR, a mixture combining 60 forward primers for TCR Vbeta segments and 13 reverse primers for TCR Jbeta segments was used. In TCRdb, the immuneACCESS table is reduced to in-frame sequences with V and J assigned. These tables do not hold every clone; where another copy was compared, an unresolved V gene accounts for under half, and the others remain unexplained. This sample lists under 150,000 clones; around three quarters were detected once. The top ten clonotypes cover around 6.8% of the sample. The specimen sequenced was PBMCs. The receptor set was obtained from a man aged 35-49 years in good health and CMV-seropositive.

This clone was found a few times. The chain uses TRBV4-1 and TRBJ1-2; TRBD1 aligns across 11 bases. The CDR3 loop spans 15 amino acids. Unmatched junction bases numbered 9, after V lost 0 bases and J lost 12 bases. Germline V gene lookup returns CDR1 MGHRA and CDR2 YSYEKL. CDR3 in amino acids: CASSQDGQGAPLNTF. CDR3 DNA: TGCGCCAGCAGCCAAGACGGACAGGGGGCCCCTCTCAACACCTTC.

This chain connects TRBV2 to TRBJ2-3, with D possibly being TRBD1 (5 bases). Germline V lookup: CDR1 SNHLY, CDR2 FYNNEI. V was pared by 5 bases and J by 2 bases, with 11 bases between. CDR3 length: 14 residues. The CDR3 region is CASSYQGSTDTQYF. In DNA, the CDR3 is TGTGCCAGCAGTTACCAGGGCTCCACAGATACGCAGTATTTT. The full variable domain, its missing parts supplied by reference TRBV2 and TRBJ2-3, is EPEVTQTPSHQVTQMGQEVILRCVPISNHLYFYWYRQILGQKVEFLVSFYNNEISEKSEIFDDQFSVERPDGSNFTLKIRSTKLEDSAMYFCASSYQGSTDTQYFGPGTRLTVL.